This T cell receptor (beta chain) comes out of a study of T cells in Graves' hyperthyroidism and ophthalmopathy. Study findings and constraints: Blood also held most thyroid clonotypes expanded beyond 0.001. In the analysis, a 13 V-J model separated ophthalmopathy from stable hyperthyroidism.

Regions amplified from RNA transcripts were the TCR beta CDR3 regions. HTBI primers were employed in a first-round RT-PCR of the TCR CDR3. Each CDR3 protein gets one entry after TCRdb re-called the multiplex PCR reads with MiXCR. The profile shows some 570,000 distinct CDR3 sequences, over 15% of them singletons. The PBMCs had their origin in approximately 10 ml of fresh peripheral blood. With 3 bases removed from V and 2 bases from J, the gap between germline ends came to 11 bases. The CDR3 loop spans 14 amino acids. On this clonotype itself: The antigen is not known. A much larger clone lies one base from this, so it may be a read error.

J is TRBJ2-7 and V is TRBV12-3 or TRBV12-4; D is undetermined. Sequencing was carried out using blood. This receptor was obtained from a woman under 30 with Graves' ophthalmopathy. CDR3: CASSFGLSPYEQYF. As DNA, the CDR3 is TGTGCCAGCAGTTTTGGGCTCTCCCCCTACGAGCAGTACTTC.